This section outlines one T cell receptor (beta chain) sequence together with its context. The entry originates in a study of blood T cell repertoires in COVID-19. Study context: The samples span acute and convalescent COVID-19 from the United States, Italy and Spain.

Cohort allocation depended upon clinical history that participants reported. Symptom resolution, clearance, or two negative PCRs marked donors in Cohort 3 as recovered. Authors' processing steps: Amplification with reference gene primers provided the estimates of nucleated cell counts. This table comes from immunoSEQ multiplex PCR, and its TCRdb copy is limited to in-frame clones, with some not included. From that table come the V and J calls and clone size; the DNA was used to work out D and trimming. This repertoire shows about 360,000 clones, 80% to 90% found once; its top ten account for approximately 1.3%. This sequence originates from a man between 25 and 39 years old who had recovered from COVID-19. Material: PBMCs or T cells enriched from blood (not recorded which).

For the CDR3, the DNA is TGTGCCAGCAGCTCAACCCTAGCGGCCTACAATGAGCAGTTCTTC. Translated, it gives CASSSTLAAYNEQFF. The genes are TRBV7-2 and TRBJ2-1, with 7 bases aligning to TRBD2. The V segment lost 4 bases and the J segment 2 bases; nucleotides outside the gene matches: 5. The CDR3 length is 15 residues. Germline V lookup: CDR1 SGHTA, CDR2 FQGNSA.